These T cell receptor beta chains were read from a single sample in a study of blood T cell repertoires in COVID-19. Sequenced by immunoSEQ multiplex PCR; TCRdb stores in-frame clones only, minus some. Here the sample spans under 200,000 clones, around 84% being singletons. The sequenced material came from PBMCs or T cells enriched from blood (not recorded which). These receptor sequences come from a woman aged 50 to 65 who had recovered from COVID-19. Both conserved end residues are part of each CDR3. A D gene is named only where the DNA matches it firmly. Expanded clones get a size class; other rows say once, few or many, or leave the size out.

V gene	D gene	J gene	clone size	CDR3 protein	CDR3 DNA
TRBV23-1	TRBD1	TRBJ2-7	-	CASITGTGPYEQYF	TGCGCCAGCATAACCGGGACAGGGCCCTACGAGCAGTACTTC
TRBV7-6	TRBD1	TRBJ1-2	-	CASSLGRGPHGYTF	TGTGCCAGCAGCTTAGGCAGGGGGCCTCATGGCTACACCTTC
TRBV19	-	TRBJ2-7	-	CASSITGVPGVEQYF	TGTGCCAGTAGTATTACAGGGGTCCCGGGGGTCGAGCAGTACTTC
TRBV28	-	TRBJ2-1	-	CASSSLVPLRNEQFF	TGTGCCAGCAGCTCCCTTGTGCCCCTAAGAAATGAGCAGTTCTTC
TRBV7-2	-	TRBJ1-2	-	CASSLGGSYGYTF	TGTGCCAGCAGCTTAGGGGGCAGCTATGGCTACACCTTC
TRBV12-3/TRBV12-4	-	TRBJ2-5	-	CASSLERAETQYF	TGTGCCAGCAGTTTAGAGCGGGCAGAGACCCAGTACTTC
TRBV11-2	-	TRBJ2-2	-	CASSPSSLGELFF	TGTGCCAGCAGCCCGTCTAGTCTCGGGGAGCTGTTTTTT
TRBV7-3	TRBD2	TRBJ2-5	-	CASSHSGSEETQYF	TGTGCCAGCAGCCACAGCGGGAGTGAAGAGACCCAGTACTTC
TRBV7-9	TRBD1	TRBJ1-1	-	CASSLASPGQGNTEAFF	TGTGCCAGCAGCTTAGCTTCACCGGGACAGGGTAATACTGAAGCTTTCTTT
TRBV18	-	TRBJ2-1	-	CASSPYGSRNEQFF	TGTGCCAGCTCACCATACGGTTCTCGCAATGAGCAGTTCTTC
TRBV6-5	TRBD2	TRBJ2-1	-	CASSQRGGEQFF	TGTGCCAGCAGCCAGCGGGGTGGTGAGCAGTTCTTC
TRBV19	TRBD2	TRBJ2-1	-	CASSGKAGDYNEQFF	TGTGCCAGTAGTGGGAAAGCGGGAGACTACAATGAGCAGTTCTTC
TRBV18	TRBD1	TRBJ2-5	few	CASSPGQGPQETQYF	TGTGCCAGCTCACCGGGACAGGGGCCCCAGGAGACCCAGTACTTC
TRBV7-2	TRBD2	TRBJ2-2	-	CASSLGAGEESGELFF	TGTGCCAGCAGCTTAGGAGCGGGAGAGGAGTCCGGGGAGCTGTTTTTT
TRBV15	-	TRBJ2-5	-	CATSRDVGVKTQYF	TGTGCCACCAGCAGAGACGTTGGAGTGAAGACCCAGTACTTC
TRBV7-2	TRBD2	TRBJ2-7	-	CASSLGRPSGSFSYEQYF	TGTGCCAGCAGCTTAGGGCGGCCTAGCGGGAGTTTTTCCTACGAGCAGTACTTC
TRBV7-9	TRBD2	TRBJ2-1	few	CASRSSGSSYNEQFF	TGTGCCAGCAGGAGTAGCGGGAGCTCCTACAATGAGCAGTTCTTC